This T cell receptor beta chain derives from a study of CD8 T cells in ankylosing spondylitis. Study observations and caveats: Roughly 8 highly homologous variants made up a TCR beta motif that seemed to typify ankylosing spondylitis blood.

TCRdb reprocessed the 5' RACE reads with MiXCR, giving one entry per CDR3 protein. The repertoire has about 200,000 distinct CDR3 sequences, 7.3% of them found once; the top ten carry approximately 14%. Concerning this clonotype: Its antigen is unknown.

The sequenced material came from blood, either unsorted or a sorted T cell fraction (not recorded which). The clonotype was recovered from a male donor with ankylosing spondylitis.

The CDR3 is CASSNRDRDPSEQFF. The CDR3 DNA sequence: TGTGCCAGCAGCAACCGGGACAGGGACCCATCCGAGCAGTTCTTC. This chain connects TRBV11-2 to TRBJ2-1, with 9 bases aligning to TRBD1. The CDR3 runs to 15 residues. CDR1 is SGHAT, CDR2 FQNNGV, per germline. The trim removed 5 bases at V and 10 bases at J, leaving 12 bases unmatched. Filled out from reference TRBV11-2 and TRBJ2-1, the complete variable domain reads EAGVAQSPRYKIIEKRQSVAFWCNPISGHATLYWYQQILGQGPKLLIQFQNNGVVDDSQLPKDRFSAERLKGVDSTLKIQPAKLEDSAVYLCASSNRDRDPSEQFFGPGTRLTVL.